Detailed here is one T cell receptor (beta chain). No antigen is known for it. The CDR3 loop spans 16 amino acids. V lost 5 bases, J lost 6 bases, and 9 bases stayed unmatched. The germline gives CDR1 SGHVS, CDR2 FNYEAQ. Via MiXCR, TCRdb re-called the 5' RACE reads, giving one row per CDR3 protein. This repertoire shows about 340,000 distinct CDR3 sequences, approximately 22% found once; its top ten account for less than 15%. The data are from a study of CD8 T cells in ankylosing spondylitis. Study-level findings and limits: According to the report, clones linked to the disease were significantly enriched in matched synovial fluid samples taken from ankylosing spondylitis patients. A motif of 7 to 9 highly homologous TCR beta variants was seen as apparently characteristic of ankylosing spondylitis blood.

This TCR was recovered from a male donor with ankylosing spondylitis or in good health (not recorded which). The sequencing sample was made of blood, either unsorted or a sorted T cell fraction (not recorded which). The chain links TRBV7-6 to TRBJ2-3; 12 bases agree with TRBD2. The CDR3 DNA is TGTGCCAGCAGCCCCCCGGGACTAGCGGGTAGCGATACGCAGTATTTT. It codes for CASSPPGLAGSDTQYF.